Here is one T cell receptor beta chain with its context. This entry belongs to a study of T cells expressing NK-cell markers. TCRdb reprocessed the 5' RACE reads, with one entry per CDR3 protein and no DNA. The sample table sets out 300,000 to 450,000 distinct CDR3 sequences. This CDR3 has 16 residues. The V gene's germline CDR1 is SGHRS and CDR2 YFSETQ. This receptor was obtained from a man between 18 and 69 years old in good health. Sequenced material: blood T cells: a sorted CD56 or NKG2C T cell subset, CD4+ or CD8+ T cells, or bulk PBMC T cells (not recorded which). J is TRBJ2-4 and V is TRBV5-1. CDR3: CASSLDPSGAKNIQYF. The whole variable domain, remainder taken from reference TRBV5-1 and TRBJ2-4, is KAGVTQTPRYLIKTRGQQVTLSCSPISGHRSVSWYQQTPGQGLQFLFEYFSETQRNKGNFPGRFSGRQFSNSRSEMNVSTLELGDSALYLCASSLDPSGAKNIQYFGAGTRLSVL.